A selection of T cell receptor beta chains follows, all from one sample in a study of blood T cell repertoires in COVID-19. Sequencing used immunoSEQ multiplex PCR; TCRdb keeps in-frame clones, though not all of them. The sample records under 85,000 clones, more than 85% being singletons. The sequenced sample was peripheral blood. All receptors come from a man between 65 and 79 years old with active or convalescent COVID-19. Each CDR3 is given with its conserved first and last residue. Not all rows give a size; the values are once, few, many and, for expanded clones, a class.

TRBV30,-,CAWSEYRETEAFF
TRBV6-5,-,CASSYGAYTDTQYF
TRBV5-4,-,CASSRRTGGQETQYF
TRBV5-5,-,CASSRGLNEKLFF
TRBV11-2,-,CASSLTRQGETQYF
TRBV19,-,CASSIRGQGDTEAFF
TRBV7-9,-,CASSKIGTGVIGRTTYEQYF
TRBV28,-,CASSRALSLVYGYTF
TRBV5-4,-,CASSLNWAANTEAFF
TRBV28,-,CASSLPENYGYTF
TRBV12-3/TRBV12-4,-,CASSLQVTGELFF
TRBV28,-,CASSLPGTEAFF
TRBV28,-,CASSYAGTGSYEQYF
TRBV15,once,CATSRGQGKGGDTQYF
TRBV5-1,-,CASSDRSGGAGAFF
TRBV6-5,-,CASSPYSSYNSPLHF
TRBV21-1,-,CASSKEGAHNYGYTF
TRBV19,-,CASSRQVEYGYTF
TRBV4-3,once,CASSQDGQGKNSPLHF
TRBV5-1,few,CASSFGNEQYF
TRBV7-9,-,CASSPKGTSGYEQYF
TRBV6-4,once,CASSDSMGAVEQFF
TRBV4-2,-,CASSQEGQGGGASYNEQFF
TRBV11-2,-,CASSLMRENNEQFF
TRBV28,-,CASSLGTGVEKTQYF
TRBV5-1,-,CASSLLAGKRETQYF
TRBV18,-,CASSPSAIGVEQFF
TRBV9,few,CASSGGLAPYEQYF
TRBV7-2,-,CASSLAVVGGEQYF
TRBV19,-,CASSITPSGGYNEQFF
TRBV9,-,CASSSAGGPQHF
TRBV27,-,CASSLSADYGYTF
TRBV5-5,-,CASSLEDTAGGYTF
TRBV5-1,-,CASSLESGSQYF
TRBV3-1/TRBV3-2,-,CASSQGTGEQFF
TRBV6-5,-,CASRGDSEKLFF
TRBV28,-,CASSFSYEKLFF
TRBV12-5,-,CASGPSGGGSTEAFF
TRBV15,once,CATSRVGGVPDTQYF
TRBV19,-,CASNSPSRAGNTEAFF
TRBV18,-,CASSPGVVLAVFNEQFF
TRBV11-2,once,CASSSAGLAGGRELFF
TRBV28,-,CASGRDRGPGGYTF
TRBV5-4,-,CASSLAYGSPSYEQYF
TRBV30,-,CAFSPQANTEAFF
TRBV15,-,CATSRGGPNGNQPQHF
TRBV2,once,CASSPQAAHGYTF
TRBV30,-,CAWSAHPGQGPNTEAFF
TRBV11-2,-,CASSLNQGIAGELFF
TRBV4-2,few,CASSQKPRTLAFSGEQYF
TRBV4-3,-,CASSQKEDSFGEQFF
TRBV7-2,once,CASSSGLVAGEQFF
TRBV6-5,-,CASSYSTGPGQPQHF
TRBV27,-,CASSPATSQPQHF
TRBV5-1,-,CASAPGGFGTDTQYF
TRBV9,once,CASSDGRGFDTEAFF